These T cell receptor beta chains were read from a single sample in a study of preoperative IRX-2 immunotherapy in early breast cancer. This table comes from immunoSEQ multiplex PCR, and its TCRdb copy is limited to in-frame clones, with some not included. This sample has 40,000 to 50,000 clones; about 80% occur once, and the top ten carry approximately 1.1%. The sample was tumor tissue, taken after IRX-2 immunotherapy. Receptor source: a human donor with breast cancer. Both conserved end residues are part of each CDR3. D genes are given only for firm matches. The size of a clone is reported for some rows only, either as once, few or many, or as a class for expanded clones.

clone_size	v_call	d_call	j_call	cdr3_nt	cdr3_aa
NA	TRBV5-1	NA	TRBJ1-6	TGCGCCAGCAGCTTGGGGACAGCGAGTACCTCCTATAATTCACCCCTCCACTTT	CASSLGTASTSYNSPLHF
NA	TRBV7-5	NA	TRBJ2-7	TGTGCCAGCAGCTTTCAGCTGACGGAGACCTACGAGCAGTACTTC	CASSFQLTETYEQYF
medium-sized	TRBV6-8	NA	TRBJ2-7	TGTGCCAGCAGTTACGAAACCGCGGCGTCCTACGAGCAGTACTTC	CASSYETAASYEQYF
NA	TRBV9	NA	TRBJ1-1	TGTGCCAGCAGTGACTGGAGGAACACTGAAGCTTTCTTT	CASSDWRNTEAFF
few	TRBV1	NA	TRBJ1-2	TGCGCCAGCAGCCAAGATGAGGGGGGCGTGAGAGGCTACACCTTC	CASSQDEGGVRGYTF
NA	TRBV15	TRBD2	TRBJ2-3	TGTGCCACCAGCAGAGATACTAGCGGAAGCACAGATACGCAGTATTTT	CATSRDTSGSTDTQYF
NA	TRBV11-3	NA	TRBJ2-7	TGTGCCAGCAGCTTTAATCCCGACAGGACCTACGAGCAGTACTTC	CASSFNPDRTYEQYF
NA	TRBV5-1	TRBD2	TRBJ2-3	TGCGCCAGCAGCTATCGGACTAGCGGGGGGACAGATACGCAGTATTTT	CASSYRTSGGTDTQYF
NA	TRBV5-1	TRBD1	TRBJ2-7	TGCGCCAGCAGCCCAGGACAGGGCCTATACGAGCAGTACTTC	CASSPGQGLYEQYF
few	TRBV6-8	NA	TRBJ1-5	TGTGCCAGCAGTACCACAGTGACCAATCAGCCCCAGCATTTT	CASSTTVTNQPQHF
NA	TRBV30	NA	TRBJ2-7	TGTGCCTGGAGTGTCCGGGGTGGGGAGCAGTACTTC	CAWSVRGGEQYF
few	TRBV10-1	NA	TRBJ1-1	TGCGCCAGCAGTGAGGATCGATGGACTGAAGCTTTCTTT	CASSEDRWTEAFF
NA	TRBV28	NA	TRBJ2-7	TGTGCCAGCAGTTTTAGAAGGGGCGAGCAGTACTTC	CASSFRRGEQYF
NA	TRBV19	TRBD1	TRBJ1-1	TGTGCCAGTAGGCCGGGACAGGGGGCGAGGTTGACTGAAGCTTTCTTT	CASRPGQGARLTEAFF
NA	TRBV6-8	TRBD2	TRBJ2-7	TGTGCCAGCAGTTACCCCCTAGGGAGCGGGGGGCGGGATTCCGAGCAGTACTTC	CASSYPLGSGGRDSEQYF
NA	TRBV7-6	NA	TRBJ2-1	TGTGCCAGCAGCTGGGGGAATACGGATACAAATGAGCAGTTCTTC	CASSWGNTDTNEQFF
NA	TRBV10-2	NA	TRBJ2-1	TGCGCCAGCAGTGGACAACTTCGGGACTCTGATAAGTTCTTC	CASSGQLRDSDKFF
NA	TRBV6-8	NA	TRBJ1-5	TGTGCCAGCAGTTCCCGGGTTTCAGGGAGCAATCAGCCCCAGCATTTT	CASSSRVSGSNQPQHF
NA	TRBV6-8	TRBD1	TRBJ1-5	TGTGCCAGCAGTTACAAAACAGGGGGCGATCAGCCCCAGCATTTT	CASSYKTGGDQPQHF
NA	TRBV10-2	TRBD2	TRBJ2-3	TGCGCCAGCAGCGTAGCGGGAGGGCCGCAGTATTTT	CASSVAGGPQYF
few	TRBV10-3	TRBD1	TRBJ2-7	TGTGCCATCAGTGAGGGGACAGGGGGAATCTACGAGCAGTACTTC	CAISEGTGGIYEQYF
NA	TRBV7-1	TRBD1	TRBJ2-7	TGTGCCAGCAGCTCGCCCCCACAGGGGACCTACGAGCAGTACTTC	CASSSPPQGTYEQYF
NA	TRBV7-1	NA	TRBJ2-7	TGTGCCAGCAGCTTGGCGGACGGACAAAAGGTTTGGGAGCAGTACTTC	CASSLADGQKVWEQYF
NA	TRBV10-2	NA	TRBJ2-4	TGCGCCAGCAGTGAGCCCACCCAAGCCAAAAACATTCAGTACTTC	CASSEPTQAKNIQYF
NA	TRBV10-2	NA	TRBJ1-1	TGCGCCAGCAGTGAGGTATTGGACACCCCAGCTTTCTTT	CASSEVLDTPAFF
once	TRBV19	TRBD1	TRBJ2-3	TGTGCCAGTAGGAAGACAGGGGGCGGAACAGATACGCAGTATTTT	CASRKTGGGTDTQYF
NA	TRBV6-4	TRBD2	TRBJ2-7	TGTGCCAGCAGTTACTCTAGCGGGGGGGCCTACGAGCAGTACTTC	CASSYSSGGAYEQYF
NA	TRBV6-8	TRBD1	TRBJ2-7	TGTGCCATCAGCCGTGGACAGGGGTCCTACGAGCAGTACTTC	CAISRGQGSYEQYF
NA	TRBV19	TRBD1	TRBJ1-1	TGTGCCAGTAGTGGGCCGGACAGGGGGGGCCCGAACACTGAAGCTTTCTTT	CASSGPDRGGPNTEAFF
NA	TRBV6-8	NA	TRBJ1-5	TGTGCCAGCAGTTACTCGCCGGGCCCTCAGCCCCAGCATTTT	CASSYSPGPQPQHF
NA	TRBV28	NA	TRBJ2-7	TGTGCCAGCACCGCCACCGGGACCCATTCCTACGAGCAGTACTTC	CASTATGTHSYEQYF
NA	TRBV29-1	NA	TRBJ2-3	TGCAGCGTTGAAGGCCGCTGGGGCAGCACAGATACGCAGTATTTT	CSVEGRWGSTDTQYF
NA	TRBV19	NA	TRBJ2-7	TGTGCCAGTAGTATAGCCCTGAATTTCCAGCAGTACTTT	CASSIALNFQQYF
NA	TRBV19	NA	TRBJ1-4	TGTGCCAGTAGTTTTGCTAATGAAAAACTGTTTTTT	CASSFANEKLFF
NA	TRBV6-8	TRBD1	TRBJ2-7	TGTGCCAGCAGCGGGACAGGGCAGAGCGAGCAGTACTTC	CASSGTGQSEQYF
few	TRBV6-8	NA	TRBJ1-1	TGTGCCATCCACAGTATGGGGGAGAACACTGAAGCTTTCTTT	CAIHSMGENTEAFF
once	TRBV7-6	NA	TRBJ2-6	TGTGCCAGCAGCTTAAGAGGTCCAGGGGTTACTGGGGCCAACGTCCTGACTTTC	CASSLRGPGVTGANVLTF
NA	TRBV5-1	NA	TRBJ1-4	TGCGCCAGCAGCTTGGGGGACCCTAAAACCAAGATGGGAAAACTGTTTTTT	CASSLGDPKTKMGKLFF
NA	TRBV30	NA	TRBJ2-7	TGTGCCTGCCAGGGGAGGGCTGGGTCGTACGAGCAGTACTTC	CACQGRAGSYEQYF
once	TRBV15	NA	TRBJ2-5	TGTGCCACCAGCAGAGATAGCAGGACCGTAAAAGAGACCCAGTACTTC	CATSRDSRTVKETQYF
NA	TRBV6-8	TRBD2	TRBJ2-1	TGTGCCAGCAGTTTGAGCGGGAGTGGGAATGAGCAGTTCTTC	CASSLSGSGNEQFF
few	TRBV29-1	TRBD1	TRBJ1-2	TGCAGCGTGTATGGGGCCCGCTCGGGACAGATTAACTATGGCTACACCTTC	CSVYGARSGQINYGYTF
few	TRBV29-1	TRBD1	TRBJ1-2	TGCAGCGTTTCCAGGGGGATGGACTATGGCTACACCTTC	CSVSRGMDYGYTF
NA	TRBV18	NA	TRBJ1-5	TGTGCCAGCTCACCAGGGGCACCGTATAGCAATCAGCCCCAGCATTTT	CASSPGAPYSNQPQHF
NA	TRBV10-1	NA	TRBJ2-1	TGCGCCAGCAGTGAGTCGACCCGGGAGCGACAGTTCTTC	CASSESTRERQFF
NA	TRBV28	NA	TRBJ2-7	TGTGCCAGCAGCCCTGCGGGGGCAGGGAGCTACGAGCAGTACTTC	CASSPAGAGSYEQYF
NA	TRBV28	NA	TRBJ2-1	TGTGCCAGCAGCTCTCCGGGGACTCGTGGCCCCAGGGAGTTCTTC	CASSSPGTRGPREFF
once	TRBV5-1	TRBD1	TRBJ2-7	TGCGCCAGCAGCTTAGGACAGGCTACCTACGAGCAGTACTTC	CASSLGQATYEQYF
NA	TRBV7-1	NA	TRBJ1-4	TGTGCCAGCAGCCAATCGGGGAGCGAAAAACTGTTTTTT	CASSQSGSEKLFF
NA	TRBV6-8	TRBD1	TRBJ1-4	TGTGCCAGCAGCAGACAGGGGGCGCGATTGAATGAAAAACTGTTTTTT	CASSRQGARLNEKLFF
NA	TRBV6-8	TRBD1	TRBJ1-6	TGTGCCAGCAGACTCCAAAGGCAGCAGGGGGTTTCACCCCTCCACTTT	CASRLQRQQGVSPLHF
NA	TRBV14	TRBD1	TRBJ1-5	TGTGCCAACCAGCTGGCAGGGGGGCATCGGCCCCAGCATTTT	CANQLAGGHRPQHF
NA	TRBV7-8	NA	TRBJ1-1	TGTGCCAGCAGCCCTGTAAAGAACACTGAAGCTTTCTTT	CASSPVKNTEAFF
NA	TRBV29-1	NA	TRBJ1-4	TGCAGCGTTTTACCTCTCCAGGGGAAGAAAATTTCTAATGAAAAACTGTTTTTT	CSVLPLQGKKISNEKLFF
once	TRBV10-3	NA	TRBJ1-1	TGTGCCATCAGTGAGTCTAGCCAGAACACTGAAGCTTTCTTT	CAISESSQNTEAFF